These T cell receptor beta chains were read from a single sample in a study of T-cell reconstitution after alpha-beta-depleted transplantation in children. TCRdb reprocessed the PCR reads via MiXCR and lists one record per CDR3 protein. This sample yields about 980,000 distinct CDR3 sequences, of which roughly 29% are seen a single time; roughly 28% belongs to the top ten. The material was PBMCs, mostly from graft donor cells, obtained 360 days after TCRalphabeta/CD19-depleted stem cell transplant. These receptors all come from a boy younger than two who had a stem cell transplant for SCID, so the T cells may come from the graft donor. Each CDR3 is given with its conserved first and last residue. D genes are given only for firm matches. Clone size, where shown, is once, few, many, or a class for clones that have expanded.

D gene	V gene	clone size	J gene	CDR3 DNA	CDR3 protein
NA	TRBV28	NA	TRBJ2-2	TGTGCCAGCAGTTTATGGGACGGCTTCAACACCGGGGAGCTGTTTTTT	CASSLWDGFNTGELFF
NA	TRBV6-2/TRBV6-3	NA	TRBJ2-7	TGTGCCAGCATACGGGCGGGGAGTTTCGACTACGAGCAGTACTTC	CASIRAGSFDYEQYF
NA	TRBV6-5	NA	TRBJ1-5	TGTGCCAGCAGTTTGGGCGGGGAGGTTCACCAGCCCCAGCATTTT	CASSLGGEVHQPQHF
NA	TRBV5-1	many	TRBJ2-6	TGTGCCAGCAGCTTCAGGGACTCTGGGGCCAACGTCCTGACTTTC	CASSFRDSGANVLTF
NA	TRBV28	once	TRBJ2-5	TGTGCCAGCAGAAGAGGTCAGGGAATAGAAGAGACCCAGTACTTC	CASRRGQGIEETQYF
NA	TRBV7-9	NA	TRBJ2-7	TGTGCCAGCAGCTTAGACGGGGGATCGGGCTACGAGCAGTACTTC	CASSLDGGSGYEQYF
NA	TRBV20-1	few	TRBJ2-5	TGCAGTGCTAGCGGTCACAGGGTGGAGGAGACCCAGTACTTC	CSASGHRVEETQYF
NA	TRBV4-1	NA	TRBJ1-2	TGCGCCAGCAGCCAAGTCTCAGGGGACTTCTATGGCTACACCTTC	CASSQVSGDFYGYTF
NA	TRBV20-1	NA	TRBJ2-3	TGCAGTGCTAGAGATCCCAGGGATTACACAGATACGCAGTATTTT	CSARDPRDYTDTQYF
TRBD1	TRBV7-9	NA	TRBJ2-2	TGTGCCAGCAGCACGGGACAGTGGAACACCGGGGAGCTGTTTTTT	CASSTGQWNTGELFF
TRBD2	TRBV7-8	few	TRBJ2-5	TGTGCCAGCAGCTTCTTTCGACTAGCGGGAAATCAAGAGACCCAGTACTTC	CASSFFRLAGNQETQYF
TRBD2	TRBV6-5	few	TRBJ2-5	TGTGCCAGCAGTTTCCCCGGGGGGGCCTCCAACCAAGAGACCCAGTACTTC	CASSFPGGASNQETQYF
NA	TRBV24-1	NA	TRBJ2-7	TGTGCCACCAGTGATTTGCAGTCTCGGGGGTCGACCTACGAGCAGTACTTC	CATSDLQSRGSTYEQYF
TRBD1	TRBV24-1	few	TRBJ2-3	TGTGCCACCAGTGATTTCCGACCTACGAAGGGGGCGATGGATACGCAGTATTTT	CATSDFRPTKGAMDTQYF
NA	TRBV5-1	NA	TRBJ2-5	TGCGCCAGCAGCTTGGGACAGCCTTTTCAAGAGACCCAGTACTTC	CASSLGQPFQETQYF
NA	TRBV11-2	NA	TRBJ2-3	TGTGCCAGCAGCTCCGCCAAGAGGGTCGCAGATACGCAGTATTTT	CASSSAKRVADTQYF
NA	TRBV10-3	once	TRBJ2-6	TGTGCCATCAGTGAGACAGTCTCTGGGGCCAACGTCCTGACTTTC	CAISETVSGANVLTF
TRBD2	TRBV6-2/TRBV6-3	NA	TRBJ2-5	TGTGCCACCGGACTAGCGGGACTATCTAGGGAGACCCAGTACTTC	CATGLAGLSRETQYF
NA	TRBV5-5	NA	TRBJ1-5	TGTGCCAGCAGCTTGTGGTATAGCAATCAGCCCCAGCATTTT	CASSLWYSNQPQHF
NA	TRBV25-1	few	TRBJ2-1	TGTGCCAGCAGTGAATTAAAGGGGAAACCCCAGGGGCAGTTCTTC	CASSELKGKPQGQFF
NA	TRBV7-3	NA	TRBJ1-2	TGTGCCAGCAGCTTAAGGGCAGCCCCTAACTATGGCTACACCTTC	CASSLRAAPNYGYTF
NA	TRBV10-3	NA	TRBJ2-1	TGTGCCATCAGTGAGTCCCCAGGGCGCGAGCAGTTCTTC	CAISESPGREQFF
NA	TRBV5-5	few	TRBJ1-6	TGTGCCAGCAGCTTGTTCCGGGCCCCGGCTAATTCACCCCTCCACTTT	CASSLFRAPANSPLHF
NA	TRBV18	NA	TRBJ2-2	TGTGCCAGCTCACCCCCGGGAGTAGCCAAGACCACCGGGGAGCTGTTTTTT	CASSPPGVAKTTGELFF
TRBD2	TRBV14	once	TRBJ2-3	TGTGCCAGCAGCCAAGGCCCCTTAGCGGGGGTCTCAGATACGCAGTATTTT	CASSQGPLAGVSDTQYF
NA	TRBV20-1	NA	TRBJ2-3	TGCAGTGCCATCCCTGGCTCCTATTCCACAGATACGCAGTATTTT	CSAIPGSYSTDTQYF
NA	TRBV3-1	few	TRBJ2-5	TGTGCCAGCAGCCAAGATTATGGGGGCGGACTCACCCAAGAGACCCAGTACTTC	CASSQDYGGGLTQETQYF
NA	TRBV28	NA	TRBJ1-2	TGTGCCGTTACGAACGATGGCTACACCTTC	CAVTNDGYTF
NA	TRBV6-5	few	TRBJ2-7	TGTGCCAGCAGTTACTCGGGGGCAGGGATCTACGAGCAGTACTTC	CASSYSGAGIYEQYF
NA	TRBV30	NA	TRBJ1-6	TGTGCCTACGCGGGTTCCTATAATTCACCCCTCCACTTT	CAYAGSYNSPLHF
TRBD2	TRBV7-8	few	TRBJ2-7	TGTGCCAGCAGCCCCCTAGAGCGGGGGGTCTACGAGCAGTACTTC	CASSPLERGVYEQYF
TRBD1	TRBV18	few	TRBJ2-3	TGTGCCAGCTCCCCGACAGGGAATGGGGCAGATACGCAGTATTTT	CASSPTGNGADTQYF
NA	TRBV12-3/TRBV12-4	NA	TRBJ2-5	TGTGCCAGCAGTTTTAATCCGGCGGGCGAGACCCAGTACTTC	CASSFNPAGETQYF
TRBD1	TRBV4-1	NA	TRBJ2-7	TGCGCCAGCAGCCAAGCCCCGGGACAGTTTTTCTACGAGCAGTACTTC	CASSQAPGQFFYEQYF
TRBD2	TRBV28	NA	TRBJ2-3	TGTGCCAGCAGTCCGCAACAGCGGGGGGCCAGGGATACGCAGTATTTT	CASSPQQRGARDTQYF
NA	TRBV6-1	few	TRBJ1-2	TGTGCCACCTCGCTGACAGTCAGTAATGGCTACACCTTC	CATSLTVSNGYTF
NA	TRBV5-1	NA	TRBJ2-7	TGCGCCAGCAGCCAGGACTCTCCTTCCTACGAGCAGTACTTC	CASSQDSPSYEQYF
TRBD2	TRBV5-5	NA	TRBJ2-1	TGTGCCAGCAGCTTGCATGGCGGGGGGGTATACAATGAGCAGTTCTTC	CASSLHGGGVYNEQFF
NA	TRBV4-2	few	TRBJ2-2	TGTGCCAGCAGCCCCGGGGTACCCGGGGAGCTGTTTTTT	CASSPGVPGELFF
TRBD2	TRBV4-1	NA	TRBJ2-3	TGCGCCAGCAGCCAACTGGGTAGCGGGGGGCCAGATACGCAGTATTTT	CASSQLGSGGPDTQYF
TRBD1	TRBV6-1	few	TRBJ1-2	TGTGCCAGCAAGATCCACAGGGGATCGGATGGCTACACCTTC	CASKIHRGSDGYTF
NA	TRBV3-1	NA	TRBJ2-3	TGTGCCAGCAGCGAAGGGCTCCGCACAGATACGCAGTATTTT	CASSEGLRTDTQYF
TRBD1	TRBV29-1	NA	TRBJ1-1	TGCAGCGTCCTACTAGACAGGGTAAACACTGAAGCTTTCTTT	CSVLLDRVNTEAFF
TRBD2	TRBV20-1	NA	TRBJ2-1	TGCAGTGCTAGAGGGACTAGCGGGGGGGCAAATGAGCAGTTCTTC	CSARGTSGGANEQFF
TRBD2	TRBV20-1	NA	TRBJ2-5	TGCAGTGCTAGAGATATTGTCCGGACTAGCGAACAAGAGACCCAGTACTTC	CSARDIVRTSEQETQYF